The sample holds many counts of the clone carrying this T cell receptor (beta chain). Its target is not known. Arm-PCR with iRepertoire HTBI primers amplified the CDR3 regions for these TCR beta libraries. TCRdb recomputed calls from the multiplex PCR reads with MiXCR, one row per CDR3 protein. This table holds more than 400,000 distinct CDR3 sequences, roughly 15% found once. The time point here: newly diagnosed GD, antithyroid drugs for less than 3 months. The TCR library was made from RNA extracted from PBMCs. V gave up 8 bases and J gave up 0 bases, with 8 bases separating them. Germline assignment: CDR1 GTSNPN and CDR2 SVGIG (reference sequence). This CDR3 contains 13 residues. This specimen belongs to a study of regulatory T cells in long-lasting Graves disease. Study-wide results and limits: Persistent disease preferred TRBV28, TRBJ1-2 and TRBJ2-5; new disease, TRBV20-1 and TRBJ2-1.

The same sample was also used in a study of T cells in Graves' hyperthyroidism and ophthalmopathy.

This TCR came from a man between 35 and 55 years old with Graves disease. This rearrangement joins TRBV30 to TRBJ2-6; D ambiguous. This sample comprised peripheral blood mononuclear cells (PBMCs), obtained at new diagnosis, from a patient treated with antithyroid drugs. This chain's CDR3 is CAGMGSGANVLTF. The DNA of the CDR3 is TGTGCCGGGATGGGCTCTGGGGCCAACGTCCTGACTTTC.